This T cell receptor beta chain was found in a study of radiotherapy plus CTLA-4 blockade in lung cancer (dated by TCRdb to 2016 to 2019). For context, the study as a whole: Among enrolled patients, 15% to 20% had an objective response and approximately 30% reached disease control.

In regard to this clone: Its antigen target is currently unknown. No much larger clone exists at a distance of one base, and base qualities are not known.

The study evaluated CTLA-4 blockade (ipilimumab) given together with focal radiation therapy in patients who had chemo-refractory metastatic non-small-cell lung cancer. V is shortened by 4 bases, J by 3 bases, and the region joining them spans 13 bases. The CDR3 contains 14 residues, cysteine and phenylalanine counted. Only the CDR3 part of the read is kept: 42 bases, read in frame from the first base. The germline V gene provides CDR1 LGHNA and CDR2 YNFKEQ. Preparation of the library involved the immunoSEQ multiplex PCR assay. This is the immuneACCESS table as TCRdb keeps it, with only in-frame sequences that have V and J called. A part of the clones is gone; compared with another copy, unresolved V genes explain less than half, and the rest is unexplained. The sample table holds about 77,000 clones, of which around 74% were seen once. In total, the top ten clones hold more than 8% of the sample.

General study outcomes and caveats: Early dynamic changes in blood T cell clones, together with increased serum interferon-beta after radiation, were reported as the strongest predictors of response. After treatment with radiotherapy and ipilimumab, TCR clones that originated in tumors expanded in peripheral blood.

Specimen: peripheral blood, collected from a patient treated with radiotherapy plus ipilimumab. The sequence derives from a human donor with non-small cell lung cancer whose response to radiotherapy plus ipilimumab could not be evaluated. The rearranged segments are TRBV4-2 and TRBJ2-7; a weak D assignment points to TRBD1 (5 bases agree). The CDR3 here reads CASSRAGLSYEQYF. The DNA reads as follows: TGTGCCAGCAGCCGGGCAGGGCTTAGCTACGAGCAGTACTTC.